The entry below gives a single T cell receptor (beta chain) sequence along with its context. The record originates from a study of CD8 T cells in Susac syndrome. The CDR3 has 15 amino acids. Germline CDR1 reads KGHSH; CDR2 reads LQKENI. V was shortened by 3 bases and J by 1 base, with 10 bases between the two germline ends. Random-hexamer reverse transcription was applied to about 0.5 to 1 ug RNA. An immunoSEQ multiplex PCR generated amplified TCR beta CDR3 products spanning 54 Vbeta and 13 Jbeta. TCRdb recomputed calls from the immunoSEQ multiplex PCR reads with MiXCR, one row per CDR3 protein. The table shows some 130,000 distinct CDR3 sequences, with 80% to 85% occurring only once. Sequencing of TCR beta was undertaken in CD8+ and CD4+ T cells derived from blood. Treatment-naive patients with stable or active relapsing-remitting disease were the multiple sclerosis controls. Isolation of CD8+ and CD4+ T cells was performed negatively, whereas enrichment of TEMRA cells was done by FACS.

The J gene is TRBJ2-1, the V gene TRBV18; D is uncertain. The source of this sequence is a human donor with multiple sclerosis. The sample taken for sequencing was CD8+ T cells from PBMCs. In nucleotides, the CDR3 is TGTGCCAGCTCACCCACGAGAAGTTCCTACAATGAGCAGTTCTTC. Amino acid sequence: CASSPTRSSYNEQFF.